This TCR beta chain was captured in a study of control samples from healthy donors and cancer patients (dated by TCRdb to 2018 to 2020). The V and J ends are trimmed by 5 bases and 4 bases, leaving 17 bases between them. The CDR3, cysteine through phenylalanine, is 15 amino acids long. The retained sequence is limited to the CDR3, 45 bases, with the frame set at the first base. CDR1 and CDR2, looked up from the germline V gene (reference sequence), are SEHNR and FQNEAQ. Note on this clone: No antigen is known for it. Base qualities are not at hand, and no much larger clone is one base apart.

Libraries were prepared through the immunoSEQ multiplex PCR assay. The immuneACCESS repertoire file appears here via TCRdb, limited to in-frame rearrangements. These files lack a portion of the clones; in checked studies, under half of the deficit traces to unresolved V genes, and the cause of the others is not known. Within this sample are 130,000 to 150,000 clones, with roughly 94% of them counted one time only. The ten largest make up approximately 15% of the sample. Sequences were obtained from PBMCs. This sequence originates from a man aged 55 to 69 with colorectal cancer. The rearranged segments are TRBV7-9 and TRBJ1-2; a tentative D match to TRBD1 spans 6 bases. At the DNA level, the sequence is TGTGCCAGCAGCCCAGAAGGGGGGCAGGGCTATGGCTACACCTTC. The encoded protein is CASSPEGGQGYGYTF.